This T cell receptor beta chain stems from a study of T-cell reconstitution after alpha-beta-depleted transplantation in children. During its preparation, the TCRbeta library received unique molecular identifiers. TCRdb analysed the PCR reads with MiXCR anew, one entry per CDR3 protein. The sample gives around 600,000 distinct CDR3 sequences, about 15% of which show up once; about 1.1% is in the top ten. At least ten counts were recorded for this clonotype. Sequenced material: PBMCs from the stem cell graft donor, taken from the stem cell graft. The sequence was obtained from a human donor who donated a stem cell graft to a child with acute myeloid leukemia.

The CDR3 bases are TGCAGTGCCGCCGGGACTAGCGGGGGGGAAGGTCTCGATGAGCAGTTCTTC. It codes for CSAAGTSGGEGLDEQFF. The genes are TRBV20-1 and TRBJ2-1; 16 bases align to TRBD2. This CDR3 region has 17 residues. Germline V CDR1 and CDR2: DFQATT, SNEGSKA (reference sequence). Germline trimming cut 6 bases from V and 8 bases from J; bases unmatched to any gene: 13.